This T cell receptor beta chain was profiled in a study of T-cell reconstitution after alpha-beta-depleted transplantation in children. Trimming removed 1 base at V and 6 bases at J, with 10 bases between. The germline CDR1 and CDR2 sequences are SEHNR and FQNEAQ (reference sequence). The CDR3 is made up of 13 amino acids. The library targeted TCRbeta and was prepared with unique molecular identifiers. TCRdb reprocessed the PCR reads with MiXCR, giving one entry per CDR3 protein. Found here are around 500,000 distinct CDR3 sequences, 9.5% to 15% of them singletons; the top ten hold about 5.6%. The specimen was PBMCs from the stem cell graft donor, collected from the stem cell graft. The clonotype was recovered from a human donor who donated a stem cell graft to a child with combined immunodeficiency. The rearrangement uses TRBV7-9 and TRBJ2-7; D unresolved. CDR3 region: CASSLGAFAEQYF. CDR3 in DNA: TGTGCCAGCAGCTTAGGAGCATTTGCCGAGCAGTACTTC.